The present entry profiles one T cell receptor beta chain with its context. These data are taken from a study of blood T cell repertoires in COVID-19. Turning to the study itself: Samples representing acute and convalescent COVID-19 were sourced from the United States, Italy and Spain.

V lost 7 bases and J 5 bases, leaving 18 bases between the germline ends. The CDR3 sequence is 14 residues long. Germline values: CDR1 SGHRS, CDR2 YFSETQ. The table came from immunoSEQ multiplex PCR; TCRdb's copy has only in-frame clones and leaves some out. The sample has about 360,000 clones; 86% are singletons. The V and J genes are TRBV5-1 and TRBJ1-1; maybe TRBD1 (5 bases). The sequenced sample was peripheral blood. The source is a woman aged 55-70 years with COVID-19, enrolled during active disease. This CDR3 is CASRQGAQSTEAFF. CDR3 in DNA: TGCGCCAGCCGTCAAGGGGCCCAAAGTACTGAAGCTTTCTTT.